The text below deals with one T cell receptor (beta chain). A multiplex PCR was run with 60 Vbeta primers and 13 Jbeta primers. Profiled with immunoSEQ multiplex PCR; TCRdb holds only in-frame clones, not every one. In the table there are tens of thousands of clones, 75% to 90% of which are singletons. Germline CDR1 reads SGDLS; CDR2 reads YYNGEE. CDR3 length equals 11 residues. V was cut by 7 bases and J by 7 bases, with 12 bases left in between. The sample belongs to a study of cytomegalovirus exposure and HLA in healthy donors. This TCR came from a man aged 50-59 years in good health and CMV-seropositive. Sequenced input: PBMCs. The rearrangement uses TRBV9 and TRBJ2-7; D remains ambiguous. The CDR3 spells CASGLRNEQYF. Here the CDR3 DNA reads TGTGCCAGCGGGCTTCGGAATGAGCAGTACTTC.